This entry lists 24 T cell receptor beta chains sequenced from one sample in a study of early T cells in non-severe SARS-CoV-2 infection. TCRdb passed the 5' RACE reads through MiXCR, listing each CDR3 protein once. The table includes roughly 35,000 distinct CDR3 sequences, roughly 5% detected once. Sequencing was done on a sample of whole blood. Source of these receptors: an adult who was a healthcare worker with PCR-confirmed SARS-CoV-2 infection or an uninfected control (not recorded which).

This clonotype was counted at least ten times. This rearrangement joins TRBV5-1 to TRBJ2-2; D not resolved. This CDR3 region has 12 residues. Germline CDR1 is SGHRS and CDR2 is YFSETQ. V was clipped by 4 bases and J by 5 bases, with 6 bases between them. Here the CDR3 DNA reads TGCGCCAGCAGCCCTTCGACCGGGGAGCTGTTTTTT. It encodes CASSPSTGELFF.

This clonotype was counted many times. J is TRBJ2-7 and V is TRBV14; 12 positions match TRBD1. This CDR3 region has 16 residues. V was pared by 1 base and J by 6 bases, with 7 bases of the junction left unmatched. Looked up from germline, CDR1 is SGHDN and CDR2 is FVKESK. Here the CDR3 reads CASSQVSGQGAVEQYF. The CDR3 nucleotides are TGTGCCAGCAGCCAAGTTTCGGGACAGGGGGCTGTCGAGCAGTACTTC.

The genes are TRBV6-6 and TRBJ1-2; D is unresolved. The CDR3 is 11 amino acids. Germline loops: CDR1 MNHNY, CDR2 SVGAGI (reference sequence). The V end was cut by 6 bases, the J end by 14 bases, with 16 bases between. The CDR3 region is CASSPSEGRTF. The CDR3 bases are TGTGCCAGCAGCCCCTCAGAGGGAAGGACCTTC.

This clonotype was counted at least ten times. V is TRBV2 and J is TRBJ2-1; a possible D gene is TRBD2 (5 bases). Germline CDR1 reads SNHLY; CDR2 reads FYNNEI. The CDR3 is 16 residues long. V was trimmed by 2 bases and J by 9 bases, leaving 20 bases between them. Here the CDR3 reads CASSELSRMAGGEQFF. The CDR3, as DNA: TGTGCCAGCAGTGAATTATCTAGGATGGCCGGAGGTGAGCAGTTCTTC.

The table lists this clonotype with a few counts. V gene TRBV6-2 or TRBV6-3 combines with J gene TRBJ2-3, with 10 bases matching TRBD2. CDR1 MNHEY and CDR2 SVGEGT come from the germline V gene. The CDR3 length is 15 residues. V lost 6 bases, J lost 6 bases, and 9 bases stayed unmatched. Here the CDR3 DNA reads TGTGCCAGCAGCAGTAGCGGGGGGACTTGGGATACGCAGTATTTT. This translates into CASSSSGGTWDTQYF.

The chain couples TRBV28 to TRBJ1-1, with TRBD1 matching over 7 bases. Looked up from germline, CDR1 is MDHEN and CDR2 is SYDVKM. After removal of 4 bases from V and 4 bases from J, the junction contained 6 bases not matched to a gene. This CDR3 spans 14 amino acids. CDR3 DNA sequence: TGTGCCAGCAGTTCAGGGGGTAAGGGCACTGAAGCTTTCTTT. Protein product: CASSSGGKGTEAFF.

This clonotype was counted ten times or more. Here the CDR3 reads CASSQIWGGTEAFF. CDR3 coding DNA: TGCGCCAGCAGTCAGATTTGGGGGGGCACTGAAGCTTTCTTT. The V call is TRBV4-1, the J call TRBJ1-1, with D possibly TRBD1 on 5 matching bases. Per germline, CDR1 MGHRA and CDR2 YSYEKL. The CDR3 runs to 14 residues. Trimming removed 6 bases at V and 4 bases at J, with 15 bases between.

This clonotype was counted at least ten times. The rearrangement uses TRBV5-4 and TRBJ2-7; 9 bases are a match to TRBD1. The CDR3 extends over 14 amino acids. Germline CDR1 reads SGHNT; CDR2 reads YYREEE (reference sequence). The J segment lost 2 bases and the V segment lost 3 bases, leaving 3 bases of the junction unmatched. The CDR3 reads CASSSGTGPYEQYF. CDR3 DNA sequence: TGTGCCAGCAGCTCCGGGACAGGGCCCTACGAGCAGTACTTC. Looking up the rest from reference TRBV5-4 and TRBJ2-7 gives the full variable domain: ETGVTQSPTHLIKTRGQQVTLRCSSQSGHNTVSWYQQALGQGPQFIFQYYREEENGRGNFPPRFSGLQFPNYSSELNVNALELDDSALYLCASSSGTGPYEQYFGPGTRLTVT.

This clonotype was picked up many times. V gene TRBV20-1 combines with J gene TRBJ2-1, with D perhaps TRBD2 (7 bases). The CDR3 length is 17 residues. The ends were cut back, 1 base at V and 7 bases at J, with 23 bases in the middle. From germline, CDR1 is DFQATT and CDR2 SNEGSKA (reference sequence). CDR3 sequence: CSARGRGRGGIYNEQFF. Here the CDR3 DNA reads TGCAGTGCTAGAGGGCGCGGGAGAGGGGGGATTTATAATGAGCAGTTCTTC.

There are many counts of this clonotype. The CDR3 is CASSIGGGRGETQYF. In DNA, the CDR3 is TGTGCCAGTAGTATAGGCGGGGGGCGCGGAGAGACCCAGTACTTC. This sequence joins TRBV19 and TRBJ2-5; 8 bases are a match to TRBD2. The ends lost 1 base at V and 4 bases at J; junction bases unmatched: 5. This CDR3 is 15 amino acids long. Looked up from germline, CDR1 is LNHDA and CDR2 is SQIVND (reference sequence). The full variable domain, completed using reference TRBV19 and TRBJ2-5, is DGGITQSPKYLFRKEGQNVTLSCEQNLNHDAMYWYRQDPGQGLRLIYYSQIVNDFQKGDIAEGYSVSREKKESFPLTVTSAQKNPTAFYLCASSIGGGRGETQYFGPGTRLLVL.

The sample holds many counts of this clonotype. The rearrangement links TRBV7-2 to TRBJ2-1, with D perhaps matching TRBD1 or TRBD2 (5 bases each). CDR3 length: 15 residues. Deletions cut 1 base from V and 0 bases from J, with 7 bases between. Germline V lookup: CDR1 SGHTA, CDR2 FQGNSA. The CDR3 reads CASSLVGTSYNEQFF. As DNA, the CDR3 is TGTGCCAGCAGCTTAGTTGGGACCTCCTACAATGAGCAGTTCTTC.

This clonotype was recorded at least ten times. The chain combines TRBV7-6 with TRBJ2-5, with unresolved D. The germline CDR1 and CDR2 sequences are SGHVS and FNYEAQ. The CDR3 extends over 13 amino acids. V shed 5 bases and J shed 1 base, with 8 bases lying between them. As DNA, the CDR3 is TGTGCCAGCAGCCCTGGCCCCCAAGAGACCCAGTACTTC. The encoded protein is CASSPGPQETQYF.

The chain employs TRBV11-2 and TRBJ2-5; a weak D match, TRBD2 (5 bases). Germline CDR1 reads SGHAT; CDR2 reads FQNNGV. V was clipped by 4 bases and J by 5 bases, with 8 bases between them. The CDR3 sequence is 12 residues long. The DNA of the CDR3 is TGTGCCAGCAGCTCCGGCGGGGAGACCCAGTACTTC. Amino acid sequence: CASSSGGETQYF.

At least ten counts were recorded for this clonotype. CDR3 in DNA: TGCGCCAGCAGCCAAGATTTTCACCAGGCGGGGGAGGATGAGCAGTTCTTC. It specifies CASSQDFHQAGEDEQFF. The rearrangement uses TRBV4-1 and TRBJ2-1; 7 nucleotides match TRBD2. The J segment lost 8 bases and the V segment lost 0 bases, leaving 13 bases of the junction unmatched. CDR1 MGHRA and CDR2 YSYEKL come from the germline V gene. The CDR3 contains 17 residues.

This rearrangement joins TRBV28 to TRBJ2-5, with TRBD2 matching 9 bases. CDR3 length equals 14 residues. Germline V gives CDR1 MDHEN, CDR2 SYDVKM. V shed 11 bases, J shed 1 base, and the junction held 8 bases outside the gene matches. The CDR3 DNA reads TGTGCCGCGGTGGCGGGAGGGCGCCAAGAGACCCAGTACTTC. This gives the protein CAAVAGGRQETQYF.

This clonotype was recorded many times. The V and J genes are TRBV6-6 and TRBJ1-5; D remains unclear. V lost 2 bases to trimming and J lost 0 bases, with 14 bases between them. Germline CDR1 reads MNHNY; CDR2 reads SVGAGI (reference sequence). The CDR3 loop spans 17 amino acids. The CDR3 sequence is CASSYDGQPYSNQPQHF. Here the CDR3 DNA reads TGTGCCAGCAGTTACGATGGGCAGCCATATAGCAATCAGCCCCAGCATTTT.

This clonotype was seen many times. The CDR3: CASSVSPPGQGVNEQFF. The CDR3 bases are TGTGCCAGCTCAGTCTCACCTCCGGGACAGGGAGTGAATGAGCAGTTCTTC. V is TRBV18 and J is TRBJ2-1, with 9 bases that match TRBD1. The trim removed 5 bases at V and 7 bases at J, leaving 15 bases unmatched. The germline V gene has CDR1 KGHSH and CDR2 LQKENI. CDR3 length: 17 amino acids.

This clonotype came up a few times. The rearrangement joins TRBV4-2 to TRBJ1-4; D gene ambiguous. CDR3 length equals 12 residues. The germline CDR1 and CDR2 sequences are LGHNA and YNFKEQ. V was cut by 0 bases and J by 6 bases, with 2 bases left in between. The chain's CDR3 is CASSQDYEKLFF. In DNA, the CDR3 is TGTGCCAGCAGCCAAGATTATGAAAAACTGTTTTTT.

This chain joins TRBV7-2 and TRBJ2-5, with D possibly matching TRBD2 (5 bases). Germline V gene sequence: CDR1 SGHTA, CDR2 FQGNSA. The CDR3 sequence is 13 residues long. Trimming cost V 11 bases and J 4 bases, with 17 bases left between them. The CDR3 region has the DNA TGTGCCTCCCAGAGGGCTAGACGAGAGACCCAGTACTTC. This sequence encodes CASQRARRETQYF.

Many counts were recorded for this clonotype. The rearrangement joins TRBV20-1 to TRBJ2-7; D is possibly TRBD1 or TRBD2 (5 bases each). Trimming removed 0 bases from V and 4 bases from J, with 16 bases in between. This CDR3 has 15 residues. Germline V gene data show CDR1 as DFQATT and CDR2 as SNEGSKA (reference sequence). CDR3 DNA sequence: TGCAGTGCTAGAGATCCCGGGACCCCAGGTTACGAGCAGTACTTC. Its translation: CSARDPGTPGYEQYF.

The table lists this clonotype with a few counts. The J gene is TRBJ2-1, the V gene TRBV5-1; TRBD1 matches at 11 bases. The junction had 7 bases not matched to a gene; V was cut back by 4 bases and J by 7 bases. The CDR3 is 15 amino acids. CDR1 is SGHRS and CDR2 is YFSETQ in the germline V gene. CDR3 DNA: TGCGCCAGCAGCATAGGAGGGACAGGGGGAAATGAGCAGTTCTTC. Translating it yields CASSIGGTGGNEQFF. Full variable domain (remainder filled in from reference TRBV5-1 and TRBJ2-1): KAGVTQTPRYLIKTRGQQVTLSCSPISGHRSVSWYQQTPGQGLQFLFEYFSETQRNKGNFPGRFSGRQFSNSRSEMNVSTLELGDSALYLCASSIGGTGGNEQFFGPGTRLTVL.

This clonotype was seen more than once but under ten times. V usage is TRBV28 and J usage is TRBJ2-1, with TRBD2 matching 11 bases. Germline CDR1 is MDHEN and CDR2 is SYDVKM. This CDR3 spans 18 amino acids. Germline trimming cut 1 base from V and 4 bases from J; bases unmatched to any gene: 9. Here the CDR3 reads CASSLSRGSGREYNEQFF. The CDR3 nucleotides read TGTGCCAGCAGTTTATCCCGGGGTAGCGGGAGGGAATACAATGAGCAGTTCTTC.

The rearrangement uses TRBV19 and TRBJ2-3; 9 bases fit TRBD2. The CDR3 is 18 residues long. Germline assignment: CDR1 LNHDA and CDR2 SQIVND (reference sequence). V was clipped by 0 bases and J by 6 bases; unmatched bases: 13. CDR3 region: CASSIDPGTSYGLDTQYF. The CDR3 nucleotides are TGTGCCAGTAGTATAGACCCAGGGACTAGCTACGGGTTGGATACGCAGTATTTT. Drawing the rest from reference TRBV19 and TRBJ2-3, the complete variable domain is DGGITQSPKYLFRKEGQNVTLSCEQNLNHDAMYWYRQDPGQGLRLIYYSQIVNDFQKGDIAEGYSVSREKKESFPLTVTSAQKNPTAFYLCASSIDPGTSYGLDTQYFGPGTRLTVL.

On this clonotype: A much more abundant neighbour one base away suggests this may be a read error. This is likely a read error, given that the CDR3 carries no conserved phenylalanine or tryptophan at its end. This chain joins TRBV28 and TRBJ2-3; 8 bases align to TRBD1. V lost 6 bases and J lost 2; bases outside the gene matches: 10. The CDR3 sequence is 16 residues long. The V gene's germline CDR1 is MDHEN and CDR2 SYDVKM. For the CDR3, the DNA is TGTGCCAGCAGCCCCCGGGACAGGAGCTTCACAGATACGCAGTATATT. Translated: CASSPRDRSFTDTQYI.